Listed below are T cell receptor beta chains from one sample, sequenced in a study of blood T cell repertoires in COVID-19. The assay was immunoSEQ multiplex PCR, and TCRdb's table has in-frame clones only and misses some. Of 180,000 or so clones in the sample, around 85% were seen once. Input material: peripheral blood. These receptors all come from a woman aged 60 to 75 with acute or convalescent COVID-19. CDR3s include the opening cysteine and the closing phenylalanine or tryptophan. The D gene is left open where the match is weak. Clone size is not always given. Where it is, it says once, few, many or a class for expanded clones.

NA	NA	TRBV5-1	TRBJ1-2	TGCGCCAGCAGCTTGGAACGGGGGTACTATGGCTACACCTTC	CASSLERGYYGYTF
TRBD1	NA	TRBV29-1	TRBJ1-1	TGCAGCGTTGCGACAGGGGCGAACACTGAAGCTTTCTTT	CSVATGANTEAFF
TRBD2	NA	TRBV6-6	TRBJ2-1	TGTGCCAGCCAAGGGATACTAGCGGGAGTCATCTATGAGCAGTTCTTC	CASQGILAGVIYEQFF
NA	NA	TRBV24-1	TRBJ2-1	TGTGCCACCAGTGCCCCTGGGGAGAATGAGCAGTTCTTC	CATSAPGENEQFF
NA	NA	TRBV24-1	TRBJ1-3	TGTGCCACCAGTGACCTGAGGTCCGGAAACACCATATATTTT	CATSDLRSGNTIYF
NA	NA	TRBV6-5	TRBJ1-1	TGTGCCAGCAGCTCTCCGGGGTCTGAAGCTTTCTTT	CASSSPGSEAFF
NA	NA	TRBV30	TRBJ1-1	TGTGCCTGGACCTTGACACCGATGAACACTGAAGCTTTCTTT	CAWTLTPMNTEAFF
NA	NA	TRBV3-1/TRBV3-2	TRBJ1-4	TGTGCCAGCAGCCCTGCGGGGGAAAAACTGTTTTTT	CASSPAGEKLFF
NA	NA	TRBV20-1	TRBJ1-1	TGCAGTGCTAGTGTCGCAGGTTGGAACACTGAAGCTTTCTTT	CSASVAGWNTEAFF
NA	NA	TRBV28	TRBJ1-4	TGTGCCAGCAGTTTTATTTCAGATATCAGAAAACTGTTTTTT	CASSFISDIRKLFF
NA	few	TRBV7-3	TRBJ2-6	TGTGCCAGCAGCTTAGACAGCTCTGGGGCCAACGTCCTGACTTTC	CASSLDSSGANVLTF
NA	NA	TRBV7-6	TRBJ1-5	TGTGCCAGCAGCTTACGGGGAGATGGCAATCAGCCCCAGCATTTT	CASSLRGDGNQPQHF
TRBD1	once	TRBV6-5	TRBJ1-2	TGTGCCAGCAGTTACTCGACGGACAGGGTGACCGGCTACACCTTC	CASSYSTDRVTGYTF
TRBD2	NA	TRBV27	TRBJ2-7	TGTGCCAGCAGATCTAGCGGGGTCATCTACGAGCAGTACTTC	CASRSSGVIYEQYF
NA	NA	TRBV28	TRBJ1-5	TGTGCCAGCAGTTTCGTCCAGGGTGGTCAGCCCCAGCATTTT	CASSFVQGGQPQHF
TRBD2	NA	TRBV7-6	TRBJ2-3	TGTGCCAGCAGACCTACCGGGACTAGAGGCACAGATACGCAGTATTTT	CASRPTGTRGTDTQYF
TRBD2	NA	TRBV19	TRBJ2-1	TGTGCCAGTACCCCCCCCCTAGCGCGAGGGAGGGATGAGCAGTTCTTC	CASTPPLARGRDEQFF
NA	once	TRBV20-1	TRBJ1-5	TGCAGTGCTAGTCGACAGGATAATCAGCCCCAGCATTTT	CSASRQDNQPQHF
NA	NA	TRBV2	TRBJ1-4	TGTGCCAGCAGGGTACAGGAAAAACTGTTTTTT	CASRVQEKLFF
NA	NA	TRBV11-2	TRBJ2-1	TGTGCCAGCAGCTCCCATACAGGGTACAATGAGCAGTTCTTC	CASSSHTGYNEQFF
TRBD2	NA	TRBV24-1	TRBJ2-2	TGTGCCACCAGTGATTATAGCGGGAGGGGCACCGGGGAGCTGTTTTTT	CATSDYSGRGTGELFF
NA	NA	TRBV7-3	TRBJ2-1	TGTGCCAGCAGCGAATCGAAGGACTGGGGTGAGCAGTTCTTC	CASSESKDWGEQFF
NA	once	TRBV11-2	TRBJ2-7	TGTGCCGTCGGGGTCTACGAGCAGTACTTC	CAVGVYEQYF
TRBD2	NA	TRBV9	TRBJ2-1	TGTGCCAGCAGCGGACGAGGGGTGACTAGCGGGAGGGCGGTTCCCAAATACAATGAGCAGTTCTTC	CASSGRGVTSGRAVPKYNEQFF
TRBD1	NA	TRBV27	TRBJ1-2	TGTGCCAGCAGTTTATGGGACAGGGGGCGAGGCTCCTATGGCTACACCTTC	CASSLWDRGRGSYGYTF
NA	NA	TRBV18	TRBJ2-5	TGTGCCAGCTCACCCCAGCAGGAAGAGACCCAGTACTTC	CASSPQQEETQYF
NA	NA	TRBV7-9	TRBJ1-1	TGTGCCAGCAGCTACTTAAACACTGAAGCTTTCTTT	CASSYLNTEAFF
NA	NA	TRBV6-6	TRBJ2-1	TGTGCCAGCAGTTACTCAGAAGCTGGGCAGTTCTTC	CASSYSEAGQFF
TRBD1	NA	TRBV2	TRBJ1-5	TGTGCCAGCAACACAGGGGTCAATCAGCCCCAGCATTTT	CASNTGVNQPQHF
NA	NA	TRBV27	TRBJ1-2	TGTGCCAGCAGTTTATGGGCAGGGGACTATGGCTACACCTTC	CASSLWAGDYGYTF
TRBD1	NA	TRBV10-3	TRBJ2-2	TGTGCCACGTGGACAGGCGGGAACACCGGGGAGCTGTTTTTT	CATWTGGNTGELFF
NA	once	TRBV7-8	TRBJ2-1	TGTGCCAGCAGCTCCCCTGAGGCGGCAAATAATGAGCAGTTCTTC	CASSSPEAANNEQFF
TRBD2	NA	TRBV28	TRBJ2-1	TGTGCCAGCAGTGTTCTCGGGACTAGCGGGAGCTACAATGAGCAGTTCTTC	CASSVLGTSGSYNEQFF
TRBD2	NA	TRBV5-1	TRBJ2-1	TGCGCCAGCAGACTAGCGGGAGGTTACAATGAGCAGTTCTTC	CASRLAGGYNEQFF
NA	NA	TRBV7-2	TRBJ2-3	TGTGCCAGCACCGTCTTTAGCACAGATACGCAGTATTTT	CASTVFSTDTQYF
TRBD2	NA	TRBV12-5	TRBJ2-1	TGTGCTAGTGGTTTGGGACTAGCGGGTAAAGATGAGCAGTTCTTC	CASGLGLAGKDEQFF
NA	NA	TRBV7-8	TRBJ1-3	TGTGCCAGCAGCTTAGGGACACCCTCTGGAAACACCATATATTTT	CASSLGTPSGNTIYF